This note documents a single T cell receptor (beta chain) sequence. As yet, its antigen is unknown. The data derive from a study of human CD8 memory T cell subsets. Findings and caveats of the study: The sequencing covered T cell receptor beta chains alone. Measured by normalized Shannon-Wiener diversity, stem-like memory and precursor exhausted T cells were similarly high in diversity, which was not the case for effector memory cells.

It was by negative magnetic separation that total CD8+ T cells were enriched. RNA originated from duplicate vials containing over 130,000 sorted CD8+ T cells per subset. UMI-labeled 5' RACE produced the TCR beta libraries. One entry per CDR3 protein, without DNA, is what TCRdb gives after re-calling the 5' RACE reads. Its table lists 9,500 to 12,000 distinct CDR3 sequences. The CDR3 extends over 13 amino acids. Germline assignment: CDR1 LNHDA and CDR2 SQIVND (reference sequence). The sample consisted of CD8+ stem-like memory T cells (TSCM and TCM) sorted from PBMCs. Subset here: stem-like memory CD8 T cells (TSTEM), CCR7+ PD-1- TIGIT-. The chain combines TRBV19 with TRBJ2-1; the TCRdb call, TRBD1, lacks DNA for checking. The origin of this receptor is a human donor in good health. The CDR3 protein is CASSTDRANEQFF.